One and the same sample provided the 17 T cell receptor beta chains below, sequenced in a study of blood T cell repertoires in COVID-19. The assay was immunoSEQ multiplex PCR, and TCRdb's table has in-frame clones only and misses some. The sample has 150,000 to 200,000 clones; 65% to 80% are singletons. The sequenced material came from PBMCs or T cells enriched from blood (not recorded which). These receptors originate from a woman in her fifties or sixties with acute COVID-19.

The chain recombines TRBV10-3 with TRBJ2-3; D not resolved. The CDR3 is made up of 14 amino acids. The ends were cut back, 2 bases at V and 0 bases at J, with 6 bases in the middle. Germline loops: CDR1 ENHRY, CDR2 SYGVKD. The CDR3 region is CAISEDRSTDTQYF. The DNA for the CDR3 is TGTGCCATCAGTGAGGATAGAAGCACAGATACGCAGTATTTT.

The V and J genes are TRBV2 and TRBJ1-5, with D possibly TRBD1 on 6 matching bases. The V end lost 4 bases, the J end lost 4 bases, and 14 bases lay between the germline ends. CDR1 SNHLY and CDR2 FYNNEI come from the germline V gene. This CDR3 contains 15 residues. The CDR3 bases are TGTGCCAGCAGTGCCTTGGGGGCGTCGAATCAGCCCCAGCATTTT. Translating gives CASSALGASNQPQHF.

The V call is TRBV3-1 (or the pseudogene TRBV3-2), the J call TRBJ1-4, with unresolved D. CDR3 length: 14 residues. V was trimmed by 1 base and J by 4 bases, leaving 7 bases between them. Germline lookup yields CDR1 LGHDT and CDR2 YNNKEL (reference sequence). In DNA, the CDR3 is TGTGCCAGCAGCCAAGGCGCCTATAATGAAAAACTGTTTTTT. Protein sequence: CASSQGAYNEKLFF.

This clone was observed once. J is TRBJ1-3 and V is TRBV9; D is perhaps TRBD1 (6 bases). The CDR3 runs 16 residues. V was shortened by 0 bases and J by 3 bases, with 13 bases between the two germline ends. Germline V gene lookup returns CDR1 SGDLS and CDR2 YYNGEE. CDR3 coding DNA: TGTGCCAGCAGCGTAGCTTCAGGGGACGGTGGAAACACCATATATTTT. Translating it yields CASSVASGDGGNTIYF.

The CDR3 region is CASSTRVGGGGGETQYF. The CDR3 nucleotides read TGTGCCAGCAGCACCCGAGTGGGGGGAGGAGGAGGAGAGACCCAGTACTTC. The chain links TRBV3-1 (or the pseudogene TRBV3-2) to TRBJ2-5; D possibly corresponds to TRBD2 (6 bases). V was clipped by 5 bases and J by 4 bases, with 23 bases between them. Germline CDR1 LGHDT, CDR2 YNNKEL (reference sequence). The CDR3 runs to 17 residues.

This clone was counted a few times. The CDR3 bases are TGTGCCAGCTCGGCGGACAGGGCGACTGAAGCTTTCTTT. Translation gives CASSADRATEAFF. The gene calls are TRBV18 and TRBJ1-1; 8 nucleotides agree with TRBD1. CDR1 is KGHSH and CDR2 is LQKENI in the germline V gene. With V trimmed by 6 bases and J by 5 bases, 5 bases remained unmatched. The CDR3 loop spans 13 amino acids.

The V call is TRBV6-5, the J call TRBJ1-6; D unclear. This CDR3 is built from 12 residues. The V and J ends lost 6 bases and 10 bases respectively, with 10 bases between them. CDR1 and CDR2 from the germline V gene are MNHEY and SVGAGI. CDR3 protein: CASRVGDSPLHF. CDR3 in DNA: TGTGCCAGCAGGGTCGGAGACTCACCCCTCCACTTT.

This chain joins TRBV19 and TRBJ1-1; TRBD1 matches at 7 bases. The CDR3 has 17 amino acids. V lost 3 bases and J lost 8; bases outside the gene matches: 18. Germline-derived CDR1 and CDR2 are LNHDA and SQIVND (reference sequence). Here the CDR3 DNA reads TGTGCCAGTAGTATCCCTTCGACAGGGAAACAGACCAACGAAGCTTTCTTT. It yields the protein CASSIPSTGKQTNEAFF.

This clone was detected only a few times. The chain uses TRBV19 and TRBJ1-2, with D tentatively TRBD1 (5 bases). CDR3 length: 13 residues. Looked up from germline, CDR1 is LNHDA and CDR2 is SQIVND (reference sequence). The V and J ends lost 0 bases and 13 bases respectively, with 15 bases between them. The CDR3: CASSIEPRQSPTF. The CDR3 DNA sequence: TGTGCCAGTAGTATAGAGCCGAGACAGTCTCCCACCTTC. Using reference TRBV19 and TRBJ1-2 for the parts outside the CDR3, the full variable domain is DGGITQSPKYLFRKEGQNVTLSCEQNLNHDAMYWYRQDPGQGLRLIYYSQIVNDFQKGDIAEGYSVSREKKESFPLTVTSAQKNPTAFYLCASSIEPRQSPTFGSGTRLTVV.

The rearrangement links TRBV10-2 to TRBJ2-7, with 11 nucleotides matching TRBD2. V lost 8 bases to trimming and J lost 3 bases; unmatched junction nucleotides: 9. This CDR3 contains 15 residues. Germline V gene sequence: CDR1 WSHSY, CDR2 SAAADI. CDR3 protein: CASYDLAGGNYEQYV. CDR3 DNA: TGCGCCAGCTATGATCTAGCGGGGGGAAACTACGAGCAGTACGTC.

This clone has a handful of counts. V is TRBV5-6 and J is TRBJ1-2, with D possibly TRBD1 on 5 matching bases. Germline-derived CDR1 and CDR2 are SGHDT and YYEEEE. The V and J ends lost 4 bases and 5 bases respectively, with 15 bases between them. The CDR3 contains 14 residues. The CDR3 is CASSPDGGVYGYTF. The CDR3 region has the DNA TGTGCCAGCAGCCCTGACGGAGGGGTATATGGCTACACCTTC.

V is TRBV5-1 and J is TRBJ1-3; TRBD1 aligns across 7 bases. CDR1 and CDR2 (germline): SGHRS, YFSETQ. V trimming: 4 bases; J trimming: 10 bases; junction bases outside the gene matches: 17. The CDR3 spans 16 residues. The CDR3 loop is CASSPSRRGRGQTIYF. CDR3 DNA: TGCGCCAGCAGCCCCTCTCGGAGGGGGCGAGGGCAGACCATATATTTT.

The gene calls are TRBV3-1 (or the pseudogene TRBV3-2) and TRBJ1-5; 7 bases are a match to TRBD1. The CDR3 totals 14 residues. With V trimmed by 1 base and J by 6 bases, 3 bases remained unmatched. In germline, CDR1 is LGHDT, CDR2 YNNKEL (reference sequence). The CDR3 DNA follows: TGTGCCAGCAGCCAAGGACAGGGCCCTCAGCCCCAGCATTTT. Amino acid sequence: CASSQGQGPQPQHF.

V usage is TRBV7-9 and J usage is TRBJ2-5; 7 bases are a match to TRBD2. The V segment lost 7 bases and the J segment 4 bases; nucleotides outside the gene matches: 9. This CDR3 is built from 14 residues. Looked up from germline, CDR1 is SEHNR and CDR2 is FQNEAQ (reference sequence). The CDR3 loop reads CASTSIWGGETQYF. CDR3 bases: TGTGCCAGCACCTCAATTTGGGGGGGAGAGACCCAGTACTTC.

This chain uses TRBV6-2 or TRBV6-3 with TRBJ2-5, with D maybe TRBD2 (7 bases). CDR1 and CDR2 from the germline V gene are MNHEY and SVGEGT. The CDR3 is 16 residues long. Trimming took 5 bases from V and 5 from J, leaving 21 bases between them. CDR3 amino acids: CASSQGSVGGQETQYF. As DNA, the CDR3 is TGTGCCAGCAGTCAGGGTAGCGTGGGGGGGCAGGAGACCCAGTACTTC.

The chain couples TRBV7-2 to TRBJ2-1, with 10 bases identical to TRBD2. J was trimmed by 5 bases and V by 3 bases; bases with no gene match: 7. CDR3 size: 16 residues. Germline V lookup: CDR1 SGHTA, CDR2 FQGNSA. In DNA, the CDR3 is TGTGCCAGCAGCTTCCCGCGGAGCGGGGGGGACAATGAGCAGTTCTTC. Residues: CASSFPRSGGDNEQFF. Full variable domain (outside the CDR3, taken from reference TRBV7-2 and TRBJ2-1): GAGVSQSPSNKVTEKGKDVELRCDPISGHTALYWYRQSLGQGLEFLIYFQGNSAPDKSGLPSDRFSAERTGGSVSTLTIQRTQQEDSAVYLCASSFPRSGGDNEQFFGPGTRLTVL.

The chain is built from TRBV6-2 or TRBV6-3 and TRBJ2-2, with 8 bases matching TRBD2. The length of the CDR3 is 17 residues. Germline lookup yields CDR1 MNHEY and CDR2 SVGEGT. With 4 bases clipped from V and 2 bases from J, the junction kept 9 bases outside the gene matches. The CDR3 region has the DNA TGTGCCAGCAGTTCCCTTCTGACTAGCGTCAACACCGGGGAGCTGTTTTTT. Amino acids: CASSSLLTSVNTGELFF.